This T cell receptor (beta chain) was sequenced for a study of blood T cell repertoires in COVID-19. Study-level background: Sources were T cells, B-cell-depleted T cells, or PBMCs; the material itself was cDNA or gDNA.

Donors were grouped by their self-reported clinical history. Repertoires were generated with immunoSEQ multiplex PCR, while TCRdb's copy carries only in-frame clones and drops some. This sample yields about 140,000 clones, of which roughly four fifths are seen a single time; 3.4% belongs to the top ten. CDR1 LNHDA and CDR2 SQIVND come from the germline V gene (reference sequence). The CDR3 spans 15 residues. V was trimmed by 3 bases and J by 4 bases, leaving 15 bases between them. Sequencing input: PBMCs or T cells enriched from blood (not recorded which). The receptor was isolated from a woman aged 45 to 65 with acute COVID-19. The chain uses TRBV19 and TRBJ1-1, with D perhaps TRBD1 (5 bases). The CDR3 DNA reads TGTGCCAGTAGTATTACGGCAGCCGGGGGCACTGAAGCTTTCTTT. Translating it yields CASSITAAGGTEAFF. Complete variable domain (other parts from reference TRBV19 and TRBJ1-1): DGGITQSPKYLFRKEGQNVTLSCEQNLNHDAMYWYRQDPGQGLRLIYYSQIVNDFQKGDIAEGYSVSREKKESFPLTVTSAQKNPTAFYLCASSITAAGGTEAFFGQGTRLTVV.